This TCR beta chain was obtained from a study of radiation and T cells in renal cell carcinoma. CDR3 length: 14 amino acids. Trimming removed 3 bases at V and 10 bases at J, with 18 bases between. Germline V gene sequence: CDR1 MGHDK, CDR2 SYGVNS. Profiling relied on immunoSEQ multiplex PCR, and the TCRdb table lists in-frame clones only, not all of them. This sample carries about 140,000 clones, roughly 80% of them seen once, and the ten largest clones take less than 25%. Time point: baseline pretreatment blood. Indicated treatment: 15 Gy SBRT to primary tumor, nephrectomy 4 weeks later. After SBRT, blood was collected at 2 and 4 weeks, plus baseline.

The rearrangement joins TRBV25-1 to TRBJ1-2, with a weak D call TRBD1 (6 bases). The input for sequencing was blood, taken from a patient whose treatment included radiotherapy and nephrectomy. The receptor comes from a woman between 45 and 65 years old with renal cell carcinoma. Here the CDR3 DNA reads TGTGCCAGCAGTGATTTAGGGACACGGCCCTACTACACCTTC. This encodes CASSDLGTRPYYTF.